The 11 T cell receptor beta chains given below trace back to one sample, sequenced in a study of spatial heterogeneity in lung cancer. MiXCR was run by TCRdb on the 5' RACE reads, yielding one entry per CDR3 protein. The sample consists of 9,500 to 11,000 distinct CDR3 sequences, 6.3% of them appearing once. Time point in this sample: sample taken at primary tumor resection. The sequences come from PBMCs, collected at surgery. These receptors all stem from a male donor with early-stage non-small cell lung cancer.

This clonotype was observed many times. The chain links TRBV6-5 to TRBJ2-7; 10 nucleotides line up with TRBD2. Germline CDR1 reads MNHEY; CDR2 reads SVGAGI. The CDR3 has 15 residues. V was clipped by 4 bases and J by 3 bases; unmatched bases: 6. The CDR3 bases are TGTGCCAGCAGTTTCGATAGCGGGAGGATCTACGAGCAGTACTTC. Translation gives CASSFDSGRIYEQYF.

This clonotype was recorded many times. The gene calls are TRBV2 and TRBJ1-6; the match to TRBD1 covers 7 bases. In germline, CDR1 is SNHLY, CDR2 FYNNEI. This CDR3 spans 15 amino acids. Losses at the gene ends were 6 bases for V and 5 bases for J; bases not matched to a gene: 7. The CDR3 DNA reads TGTGCCAGCAGGTTCGAAGGGGGCAATAATTCACCCCTCCACTTT. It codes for CASRFEGGNNSPLHF.

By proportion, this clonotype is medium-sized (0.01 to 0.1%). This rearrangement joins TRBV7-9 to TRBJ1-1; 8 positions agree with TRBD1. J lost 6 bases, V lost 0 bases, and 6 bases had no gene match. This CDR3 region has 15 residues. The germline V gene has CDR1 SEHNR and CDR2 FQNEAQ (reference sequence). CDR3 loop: CASSLAQGARAEAFF. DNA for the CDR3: TGTGCCAGCAGCTTAGCGCAGGGGGCGAGGGCTGAAGCTTTCTTT.

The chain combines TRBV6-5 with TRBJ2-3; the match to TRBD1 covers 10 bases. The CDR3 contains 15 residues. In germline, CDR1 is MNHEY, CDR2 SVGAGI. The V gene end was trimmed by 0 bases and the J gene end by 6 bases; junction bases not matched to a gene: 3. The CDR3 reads CASSYSGTGVDTQYF. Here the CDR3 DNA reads TGTGCCAGCAGTTACTCCGGGACAGGGGTCGATACGCAGTATTTT.

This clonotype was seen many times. CDR3 loop: CAISDGSGGLNTGELFF. Here the CDR3 DNA reads TGTGCCATCAGTGACGGTAGCGGGGGGCTGAACACCGGGGAGCTGTTTTTT. This rearrangement joins TRBV10-3 to TRBJ2-2; 10 positions match TRBD2. With V trimmed by 3 bases and J by 1 base, 5 bases remained unmatched. This CDR3 has 17 residues. Per germline, CDR1 ENHRY and CDR2 SYGVKD.

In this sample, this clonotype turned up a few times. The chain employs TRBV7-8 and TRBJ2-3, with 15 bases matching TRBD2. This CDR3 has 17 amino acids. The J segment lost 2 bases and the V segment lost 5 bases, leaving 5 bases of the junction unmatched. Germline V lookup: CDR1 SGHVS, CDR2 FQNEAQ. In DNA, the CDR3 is TGTGCCAGCAGCGAAGGGACTAGCGGGGGGCTCACAGATACGCAGTATTTT. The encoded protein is CASSEGTSGGLTDTQYF.

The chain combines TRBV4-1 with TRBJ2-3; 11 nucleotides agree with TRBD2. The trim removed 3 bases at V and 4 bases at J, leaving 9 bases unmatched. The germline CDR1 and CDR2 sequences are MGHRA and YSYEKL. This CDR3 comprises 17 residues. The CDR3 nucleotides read TGCGCCAGCAGCCAGTTTGGGCTAGCGGGAGGCGCAGATACGCAGTATTTT. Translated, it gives CASSQFGLAGGADTQYF.

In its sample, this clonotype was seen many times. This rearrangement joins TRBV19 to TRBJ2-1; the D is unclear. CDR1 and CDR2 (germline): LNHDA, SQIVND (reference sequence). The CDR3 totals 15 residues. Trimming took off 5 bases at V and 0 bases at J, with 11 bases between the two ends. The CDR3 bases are TGTGCCAGTAGTCCGACGATCAGCTCCTACAATGAGCAGTTCTTC. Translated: CASSPTISSYNEQFF.

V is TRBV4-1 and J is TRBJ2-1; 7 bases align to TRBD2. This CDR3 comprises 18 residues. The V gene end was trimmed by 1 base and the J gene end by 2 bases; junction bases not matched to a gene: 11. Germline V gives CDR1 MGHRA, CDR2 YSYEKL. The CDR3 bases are TGCGCCAGCAGCCAAGCCCATCCAGGCGGGAGACCCTACAATGAGCAGTTCTTC. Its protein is CASSQAHPGGRPYNEQFF.

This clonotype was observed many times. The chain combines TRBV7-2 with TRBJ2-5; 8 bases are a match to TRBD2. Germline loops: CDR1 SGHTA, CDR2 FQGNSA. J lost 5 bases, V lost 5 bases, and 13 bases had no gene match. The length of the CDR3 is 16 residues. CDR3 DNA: TGTGCCAGCAGCCCCGCCTCCGGGGGGGCCGGGGAGACCCAGTACTTC. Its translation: CASSPASGGAGETQYF.

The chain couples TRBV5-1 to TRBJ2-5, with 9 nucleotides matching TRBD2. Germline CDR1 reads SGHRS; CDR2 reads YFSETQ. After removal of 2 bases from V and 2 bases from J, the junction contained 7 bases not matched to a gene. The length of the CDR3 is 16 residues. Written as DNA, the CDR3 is TGCGCCAGCAGCTTACCTGGACTAGCGCAACAAGAGACCCAGTACTTC. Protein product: CASSLPGLAQQETQYF.